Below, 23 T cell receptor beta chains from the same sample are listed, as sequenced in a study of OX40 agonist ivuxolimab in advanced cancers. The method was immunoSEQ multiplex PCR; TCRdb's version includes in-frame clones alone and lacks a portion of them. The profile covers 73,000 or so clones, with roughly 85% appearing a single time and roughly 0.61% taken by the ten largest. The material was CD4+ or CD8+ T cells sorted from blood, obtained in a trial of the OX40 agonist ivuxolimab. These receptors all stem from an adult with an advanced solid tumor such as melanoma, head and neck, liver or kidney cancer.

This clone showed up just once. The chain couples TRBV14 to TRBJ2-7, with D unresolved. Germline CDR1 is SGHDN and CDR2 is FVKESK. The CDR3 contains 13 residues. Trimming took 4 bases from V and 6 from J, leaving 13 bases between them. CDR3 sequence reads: CASSLSGLFEQYF. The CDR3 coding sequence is TGTGCCAGCAGCCTGAGTGGGCTTTTCGAGCAGTACTTC. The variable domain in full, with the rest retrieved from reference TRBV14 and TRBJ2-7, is EAGVTQFPSHSVIEKGQTVTLRCDPISGHDNLYWYRRVMGKEIKFLLHFVKESKQDESGMPNNRFLAERTGGTYSTLKVQPAELEDSGVYFCASSLSGLFEQYFGPGTRLTVT.

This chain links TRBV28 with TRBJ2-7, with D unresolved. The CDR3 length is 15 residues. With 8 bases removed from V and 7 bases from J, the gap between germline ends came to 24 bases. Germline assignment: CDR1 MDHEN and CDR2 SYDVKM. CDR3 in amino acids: CASLIPPRAFGEQYF. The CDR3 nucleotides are TGTGCCAGCCTTATACCTCCACGGGCCTTTGGGGAGCAGTACTTC.

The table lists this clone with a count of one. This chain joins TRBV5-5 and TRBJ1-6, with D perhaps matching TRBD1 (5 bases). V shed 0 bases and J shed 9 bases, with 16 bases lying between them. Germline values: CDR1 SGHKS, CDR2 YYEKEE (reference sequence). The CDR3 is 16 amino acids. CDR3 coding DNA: TGTGCCAGCAGCTTGGGCTCGACGGGCAGGGCTTCACCCCTCCACTTT. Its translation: CASSLGSTGRASPLHF. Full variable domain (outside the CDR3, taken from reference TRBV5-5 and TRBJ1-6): DAGVTQSPTHLIKTRGQQVTLRCSPISGHKSVSWYQQVLGQGPQFIFQYYEKEERGRGNFPDRFSARQFPNYSSELNVNALLLGDSALYLCASSLGSTGRASPLHFGNGTRLTVT.

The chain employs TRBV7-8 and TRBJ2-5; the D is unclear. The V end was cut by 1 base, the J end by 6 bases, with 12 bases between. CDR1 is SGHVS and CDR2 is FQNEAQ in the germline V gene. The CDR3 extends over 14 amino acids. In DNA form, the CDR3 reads TGTGCCAGCAGCTTAGTCCAGTATACGAAGACCCAGTACTTC. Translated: CASSLVQYTKTQYF.

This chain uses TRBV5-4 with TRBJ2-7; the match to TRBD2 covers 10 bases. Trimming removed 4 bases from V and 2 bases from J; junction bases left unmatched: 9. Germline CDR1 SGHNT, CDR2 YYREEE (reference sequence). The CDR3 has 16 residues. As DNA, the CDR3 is TGTGCCAGCAGCCTAGCGGGAGCGGGGCGCACCTACGAGCAGTACTTC. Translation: CASSLAGAGRTYEQYF.

CDR3 coding DNA: TGTGCCAGGGTACCCAGCACCTACGAGCAGTACTTC. As protein: CARVPSTYEQYF. This chain links TRBV11-3 with TRBJ2-7; D is unclear. Germline CDR1 SGHNT, CDR2 YENEEA. V was pared by 9 bases and J by 2 bases, with 11 bases between. CDR3 length: 12 amino acids.

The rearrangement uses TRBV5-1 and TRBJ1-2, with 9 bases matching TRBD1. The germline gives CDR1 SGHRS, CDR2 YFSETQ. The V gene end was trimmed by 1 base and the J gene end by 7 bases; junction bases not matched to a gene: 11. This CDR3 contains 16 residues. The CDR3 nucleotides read TGCGCCAGCAGCTTGACCGGACAGGGGATTGCAGGTGGCTACACCTTC. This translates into CASSLTGQGIAGGYTF.

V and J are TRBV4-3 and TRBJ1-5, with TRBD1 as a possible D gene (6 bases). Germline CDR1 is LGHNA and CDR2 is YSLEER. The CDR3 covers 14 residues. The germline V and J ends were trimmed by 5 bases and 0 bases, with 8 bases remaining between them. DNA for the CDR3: TGCGCCAGCAGCTTGACAGGTAGCAATCAGCCCCAGCATTTT. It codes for CASSLTGSNQPQHF.

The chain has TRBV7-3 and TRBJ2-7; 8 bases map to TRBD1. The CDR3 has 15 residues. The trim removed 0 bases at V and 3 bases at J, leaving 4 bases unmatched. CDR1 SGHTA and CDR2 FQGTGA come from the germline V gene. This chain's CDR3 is CASSLTGTGDYEQYF. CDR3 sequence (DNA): TGTGCCAGCAGCTTAACTGGGACAGGTGACTACGAGCAGTACTTC.

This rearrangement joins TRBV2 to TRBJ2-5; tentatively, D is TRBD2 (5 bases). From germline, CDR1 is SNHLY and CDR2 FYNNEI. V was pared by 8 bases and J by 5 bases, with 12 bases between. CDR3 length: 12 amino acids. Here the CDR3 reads CASFGSTETQYF. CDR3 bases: TGTGCCAGCTTTGGGAGTACGGAGACCCAGTACTTC.

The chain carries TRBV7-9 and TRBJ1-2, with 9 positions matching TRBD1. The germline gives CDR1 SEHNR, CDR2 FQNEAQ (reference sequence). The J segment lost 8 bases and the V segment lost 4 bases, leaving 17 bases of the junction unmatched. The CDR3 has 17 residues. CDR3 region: CASSSLGGDRVQGGYTF. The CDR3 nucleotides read TGTGCCAGCAGCTCCCTAGGGGGGGACAGGGTTCAGGGCGGCTACACCTTC.

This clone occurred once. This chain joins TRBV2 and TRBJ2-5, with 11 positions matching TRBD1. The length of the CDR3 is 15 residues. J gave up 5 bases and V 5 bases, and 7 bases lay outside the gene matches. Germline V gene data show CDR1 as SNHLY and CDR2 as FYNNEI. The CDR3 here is CASSRGQGDVETQYF. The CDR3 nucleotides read TGTGCCAGCAGTCGGGGACAGGGGGATGTGGAGACCCAGTACTTC.

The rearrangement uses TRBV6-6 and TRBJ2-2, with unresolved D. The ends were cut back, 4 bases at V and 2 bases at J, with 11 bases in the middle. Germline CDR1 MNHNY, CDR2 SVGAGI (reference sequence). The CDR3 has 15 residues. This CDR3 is CASSSSDINTGELFF. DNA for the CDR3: TGTGCCAGCAGTTCCTCTGACATAAACACCGGGGAGCTGTTTTTT.

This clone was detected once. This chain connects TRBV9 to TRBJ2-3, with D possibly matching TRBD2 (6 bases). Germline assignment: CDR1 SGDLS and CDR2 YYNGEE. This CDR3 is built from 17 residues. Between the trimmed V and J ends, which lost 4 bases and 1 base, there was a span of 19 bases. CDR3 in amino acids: CASSPRPPGDGTDTQYF. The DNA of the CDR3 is TGTGCCAGCAGCCCCCGCCCCCCGGGGGACGGCACAGATACGCAGTATTTT.

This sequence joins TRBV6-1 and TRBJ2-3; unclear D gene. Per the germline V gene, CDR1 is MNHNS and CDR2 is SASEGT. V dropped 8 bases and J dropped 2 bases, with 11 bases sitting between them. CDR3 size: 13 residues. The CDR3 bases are TGTGCCAGCCCTCCCCTAAACACAGATACGCAGTATTTT. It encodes CASPPLNTDTQYF.

This chain's CDR3 is CASSLRTGETQYF. CDR3 in DNA: TGTGCCAGCAGCTTAAGAACAGGAGAGACCCAGTACTTC. The chain is built from TRBV11-3 and TRBJ2-5; tentative D call: TRBD1 (5 bases). The germline V and J ends were trimmed by 2 bases and 4 bases, with 8 bases remaining between them. Germline lookup yields CDR1 SGHNT and CDR2 YENEEA. CDR3 length equals 13 residues.

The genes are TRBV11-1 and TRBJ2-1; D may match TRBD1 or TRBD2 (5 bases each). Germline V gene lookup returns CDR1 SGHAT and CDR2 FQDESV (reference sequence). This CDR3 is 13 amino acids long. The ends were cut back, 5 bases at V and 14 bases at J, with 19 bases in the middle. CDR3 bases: TGTGCCAGCAGCGGGGCTAGCTCAGAGGAAAAGTTCTTC. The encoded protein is CASSGASSEEKFF.

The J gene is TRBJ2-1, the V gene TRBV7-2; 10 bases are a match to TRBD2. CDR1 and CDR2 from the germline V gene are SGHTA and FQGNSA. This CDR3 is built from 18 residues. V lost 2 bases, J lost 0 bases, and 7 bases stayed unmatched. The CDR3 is CASSLNWLAGVSYNEQFF. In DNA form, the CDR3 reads TGTGCCAGCAGCTTAAATTGGCTAGCGGGGGTCTCCTACAATGAGCAGTTCTTC.

The CDR3 nucleotides are TGTGCCAGCAGTGATATCGGACGTACCCAGGGCTACACCTTC. Translation: CASSDIGRTQGYTF. The chain couples TRBV2 to TRBJ1-2; D unresolved. The V and J ends lost 3 bases and 8 bases respectively, with 16 bases between them. Germline-derived CDR1 and CDR2 are SNHLY and FYNNEI. The CDR3 is 14 amino acids.

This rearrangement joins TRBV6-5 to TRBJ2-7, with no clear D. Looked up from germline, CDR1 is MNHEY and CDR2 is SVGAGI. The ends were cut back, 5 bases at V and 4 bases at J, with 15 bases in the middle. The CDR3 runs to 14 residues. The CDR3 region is CASSKGRTLYEQYF. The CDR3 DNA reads TGTGCCAGCAGTAAGGGCCGAACCCTATACGAGCAGTACTTC.

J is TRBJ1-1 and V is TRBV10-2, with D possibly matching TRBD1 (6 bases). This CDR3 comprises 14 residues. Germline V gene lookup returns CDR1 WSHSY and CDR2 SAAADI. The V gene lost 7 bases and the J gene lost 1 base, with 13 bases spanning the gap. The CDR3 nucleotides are TGCGCCAGCATTTCAGGGGCGGGGAACACTGAAGCTTTCTTT. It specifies CASISGAGNTEAFF.

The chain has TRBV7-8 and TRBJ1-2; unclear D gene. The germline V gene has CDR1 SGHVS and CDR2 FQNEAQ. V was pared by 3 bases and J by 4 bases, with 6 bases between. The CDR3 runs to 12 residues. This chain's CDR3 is CASSFSPYGYTF. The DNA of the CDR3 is TGTGCCAGCAGCTTCTCGCCCTATGGCTACACCTTC.

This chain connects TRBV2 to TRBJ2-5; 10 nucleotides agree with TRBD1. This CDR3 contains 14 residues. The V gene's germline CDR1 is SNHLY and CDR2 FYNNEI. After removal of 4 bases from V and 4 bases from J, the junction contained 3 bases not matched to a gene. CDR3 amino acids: CASSGQGARETQYF. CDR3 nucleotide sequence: TGTGCCAGCAGTGGACAGGGGGCACGAGAGACCCAGTACTTC.